This T cell receptor (beta chain) was sequenced for a study of identical twins. TCRdb processed the 5' RACE reads anew with MiXCR; each CDR3 protein has one entry. This sample has 410,000 or so distinct CDR3 sequences, with around 18% found just once. The CDR3 has 14 residues. CDR1 is ENHRY and CDR2 is SYGVKD in the germline V gene. J lost 8 bases, V lost 11 bases, and 15 bases had no gene match. The sequenced sample was naive T cells sorted from blood. The J gene is TRBJ2-1, the V gene TRBV10-3, with 7 bases that match TRBD2. The TCR was taken from a man aged 50-60 years in good health. CDR3 in amino acids: CASSQAGRSYEQFF. The CDR3 region has the DNA TGTGCCTCCAGCCAAGCGGGAAGGAGTTATGAGCAGTTCTTC.